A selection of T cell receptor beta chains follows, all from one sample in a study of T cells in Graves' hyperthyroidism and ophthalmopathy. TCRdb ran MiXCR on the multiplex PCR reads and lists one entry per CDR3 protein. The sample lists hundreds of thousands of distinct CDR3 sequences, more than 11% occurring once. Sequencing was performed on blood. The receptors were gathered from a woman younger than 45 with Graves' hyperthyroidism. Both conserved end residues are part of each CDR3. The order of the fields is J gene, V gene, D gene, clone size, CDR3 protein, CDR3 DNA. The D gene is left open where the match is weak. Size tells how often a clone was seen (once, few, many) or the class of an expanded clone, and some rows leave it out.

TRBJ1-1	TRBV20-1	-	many	CSAGRVGNTEAFF	TGCAGTGCTGGCAGGGTAGGGAACACTGAAGCTTTCTTT
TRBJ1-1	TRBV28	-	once	CASSYLGLTEAFF	TGTGCCAGCAGTTACTTGGGGTTGACTGAAGCTTTCTTT
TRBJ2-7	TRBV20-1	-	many	CSARRKSSYEQYF	TGCAGTGCTAGACGGAAGAGCTCCTACGAGCAGTACTTC
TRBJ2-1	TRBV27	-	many	CASSLSMGVTDYNEQFF	TGTGCCAGCAGTTTATCGATGGGAGTAACGGATTACAATGAGCAGTTCTTC
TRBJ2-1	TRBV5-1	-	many	CASSLTSKGVDEQFF	TGCGCCAGCAGCCTAACCTCCAAGGGAGTCGATGAGCAGTTCTTC
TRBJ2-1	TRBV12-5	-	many	CASGEEEAYNEQFF	TGTGCTAGTGGGGAAGAGGAGGCCTACAATGAGCAGTTCTTC
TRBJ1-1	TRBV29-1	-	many	CSVAGESAFF	TGCAGCGTTGCAGGGGAGAGTGCTTTCTTT
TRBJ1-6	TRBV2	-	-	CASRQGLYNSPLHF	TGTGCCAGCAGACAGGGCCTCTATAATTCACCCCTCCACTTT
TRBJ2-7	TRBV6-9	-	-	CASSYESLGPYEQYF	TGTGCCAGCAGTTACGAGTCCCTAGGCCCCTACGAGCAGTACTTC
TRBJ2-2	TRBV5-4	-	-	CASSLAKNTGELFF	TGTGCCAGCAGCTTGGCTAAGAACACCGGGGAGCTGTTTTTT
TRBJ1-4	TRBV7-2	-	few	CASSFDRGREKLFF	TGTGCCAGCAGCTTCGACCGAGGACGTGAAAAACTGTTTTTT
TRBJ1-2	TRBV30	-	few	CAWSPIGGYTF	TGTGCCTGGAGTCCGATAGGGGGCTACACCTTC
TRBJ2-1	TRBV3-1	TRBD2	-	CASSQKGTSGRLPYNEQFF	TGTGCCAGCAGCCAAAAAGGGACTAGCGGGCGGCTACCCTACAATGAGCAGTTCTTC
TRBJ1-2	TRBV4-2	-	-	CASSQGTKTNYGYTF	TGTGCCAGCAGCCAAGGCACAAAGACGAACTATGGCTACACCTTC
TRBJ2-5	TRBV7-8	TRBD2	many	CASSPPRTRQETQYF	TGTGCCAGCAGCCCGCCGAGGACTAGACAAGAGACCCAGTACTTC
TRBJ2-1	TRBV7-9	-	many	CATSQAGGVNEQFF	TGTGCCACCTCACAGGCCGGAGGGGTCAATGAGCAGTTCTTC
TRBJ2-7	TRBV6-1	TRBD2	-	CASSSGLPYEQYF	TGTGCCAGCAGTTCGGGACTACCGTACGAGCAGTACTTC
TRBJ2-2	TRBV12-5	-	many	CASGRGGTGELFF	TGTGCTAGTGGTCGAGGGGGTACCGGGGAGCTGTTTTTT
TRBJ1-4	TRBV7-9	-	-	CASSQDGVSEKLFF	TGTGCCAGCAGCCAGGACGGAGTTAGTGAAAAACTGTTTTTT
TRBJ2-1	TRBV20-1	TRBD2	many	CSGDLAGGLSEQFF	TGCAGTGGAGACTTAGCGGGAGGTCTCAGTGAGCAGTTCTTC
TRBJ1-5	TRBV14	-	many	CASSQAGINQPQHF	TGTGCCAGCAGCCAAGCCGGAATCAATCAGCCCCAGCATTTT
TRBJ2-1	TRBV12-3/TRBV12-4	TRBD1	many	CASTKYRQGYEQFF	TGTGCCAGCACCAAATACCGACAGGGGTATGAGCAGTTCTTC
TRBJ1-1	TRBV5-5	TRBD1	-	CASSPRDRNTEAFF	TGTGCCAGCAGCCCCCGGGACAGGAACACTGAAGCTTTCTTT
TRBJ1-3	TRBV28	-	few	CASRNPSSGNTIYF	TGTGCCAGCAGGAACCCAAGCTCTGGAAACACCATATATTTT
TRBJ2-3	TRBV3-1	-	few	CASSQEWGDTQYF	TGTGCCAGCAGCCAAGAATGGGGGGATACGCAGTATTTT
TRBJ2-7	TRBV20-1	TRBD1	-	CSARDGTGHYEQYF	TGCAGTGCTAGAGACGGGACAGGCCATTACGAGCAGTACTTC
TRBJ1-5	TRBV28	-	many	CASSPPQGRQPQHF	TGTGCCAGCAGTCCCCCACAGGGTCGTCAGCCCCAGCATTTT
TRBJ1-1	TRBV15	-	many	CATKLEYWGTEAFF	TGTGCCACCAAACTCGAATATTGGGGGACTGAAGCTTTCTTT
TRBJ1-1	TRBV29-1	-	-	CGAHTGLNTEAFF	TGCGGGGCCCACACAGGGTTGAACACTGAAGCTTTCTTT
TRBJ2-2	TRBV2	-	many	CASKGEDGELFF	TGTGCCAGCAAGGGGGAAGACGGGGAGCTGTTTTTT
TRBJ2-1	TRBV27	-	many	CASSLLGGFTPYNEQFF	TGTGCCAGCAGTTTATTAGGCGGGTTTACCCCCTACAATGAGCAGTTCTTC
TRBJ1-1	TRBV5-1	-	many	CASTHNTEAFF	TGTGCCAGCACCCATAACACTGAAGCTTTCTTT
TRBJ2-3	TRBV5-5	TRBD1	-	CASSFGDSITDTQYF	TGTGCCAGCAGCTTCGGGGACAGCATCACAGATACGCAGTATTTT
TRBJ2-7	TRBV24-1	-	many	CATSGGSYEQYF	TGTGCCACCAGCGGAGGCTCCTACGAGCAGTACTTC
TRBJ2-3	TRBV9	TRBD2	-	CASGRGTRTDTQYF	TGTGCCAGCGGTCGAGGGACTAGGACAGATACGCAGTATTTT
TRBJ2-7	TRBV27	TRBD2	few	CASINPGGEQYF	TGTGCCAGCATCAACCCGGGGGGCGAGCAGTACTTC
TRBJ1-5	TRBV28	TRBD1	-	CASSTPWGQTSNQPQHF	TGTGCCAGCAGTACCCCTTGGGGACAGACTAGCAATCAGCCCCAGCATTTT
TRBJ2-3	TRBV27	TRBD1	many	CASSLEARGRFGTQYF	TGTGCCAGCAGTTTAGAGGCCAGGGGGCGGTTTGGTACGCAGTATTTT
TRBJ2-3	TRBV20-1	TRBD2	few	CSARWEGGDTQYF	TGCAGTGCTAGATGGGAGGGTGGAGATACGCAGTATTTT
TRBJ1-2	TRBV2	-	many	CASSTRQPSYGYTF	TGTGCCAGCTCAACGAGGCAGCCCTCCTATGGCTACACCTTC
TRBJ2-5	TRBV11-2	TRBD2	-	CASSLVGTSGSETQYF	TGTGCCAGCAGCTTAGTTGGGACTAGCGGGAGCGAGACCCAGTACTTC
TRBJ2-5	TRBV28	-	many	CASKGGTGRETQYF	TGTGCCAGCAAAGGAGGGACGGGAAGAGAGACCCAGTACTTC
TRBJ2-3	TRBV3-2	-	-	CASSQPNIRDCPRTDTQYF	TGTGCCAGCAGCCAACCCAACATTCGGGACTGCCCCCGCACAGATACGCAGTATTTT
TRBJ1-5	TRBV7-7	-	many	CASSLSDGQPQHF	TGTGCTAGCAGCTTAAGTGATGGTCAGCCCCAGCATTTT
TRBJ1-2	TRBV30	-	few	CAWTSGDGLYGYTF	TGTGCCTGGACGTCGGGGGACGGACTCTATGGCTACACCTTC
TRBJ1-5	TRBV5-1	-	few	CASSTGILNQPQHF	TGCGCCAGCAGTACAGGGATCCTCAATCAGCCCCAGCATTTT